This T cell receptor (beta chain) was observed in a study of post-analysis software for immune sequencing data. Overall study: Relapsing-remitting, secondary progressive and progressive-relapsing multiple sclerosis courses were included.

Notes on the study in general: Controls had lower frequencies than patients of five TRBV segments, which included TRBV5-6, TRBV5-1 and TRBV20-1. Samples from a shared batch, those prepared together, strongly co-clustered by F measure. Comparison with controls showed significantly lower normalized Chao1 diversity in multiple sclerosis patients.

TCR beta libraries were prepared from cDNA with unique molecular identifiers. The yield from about 1 to 10 million T cells was 500,000 or so cDNA molecules in total. In TCRdb, the PCR reads were re-called with MiXCR into one record per CDR3 protein. The table has approximately 770,000 distinct CDR3 sequences, around 46% seen once. Between the trimmed V and J ends, which lost 1 base and 2 bases, there was a span of 12 bases. The CDR3 is made up of 15 amino acids. Germline CDR1 and CDR2: SGHTA and FQGNSA. This clonotype has a count of ten or more. No antigen is known for it. This clonotype originated in a girl aged 5-17 years with multiple sclerosis. Material for sequencing was blood. This sequence joins TRBV7-2 and TRBJ2-7; D is possibly TRBD2 (5 bases). This CDR3 is CASSLGAGGAYEQYF. CDR3 nucleotides: TGTGCCAGCAGCTTAGGGGCGGGCGGCGCCTACGAGCAGTACTTC.